A selection of T cell receptor beta chains follows, all from one sample in a study of identical twins. TCRdb re-called the 5' RACE reads through MiXCR, storing one row per CDR3 protein. The table lists 1.5 million to 2 million distinct CDR3 sequences, about 32% of them singletons. The sequencing input was cord blood. The receptors were gathered from a newborn girl in good health. CDR3s include the opening cysteine and the closing phenylalanine or tryptophan. The D gene is left open where the match is weak. Only part of the rows carry a size: once, few, many, or a class if the clone is expanded.

v_gene: TRBV27; abundance: .; j_gene: TRBJ1-2; d_gene: .; CDR3nt: TGTGCCAGCAGTTCCCGCAGGGCCCTCTATGGCTACACCTTC; CDR3aa: CASSSRRALYGYTF
v_gene: TRBV19; abundance: .; j_gene: TRBJ2-5; d_gene: .; CDR3nt: TGTGCCAGTAGTATAGATGAGGAAGAGACCCAGTACTTC; CDR3aa: CASSIDEEETQYF
v_gene: TRBV4-2; abundance: .; j_gene: TRBJ1-1; d_gene: TRBD1; CDR3nt: TGTGCCAGCAGCCAAGATCCGGGGACAGTTCCAGGGAGGGGATTGAACACTGAAGCTTTCTTT; CDR3aa: CASSQDPGTVPGRGLNTEAFF
v_gene: TRBV12-3/TRBV12-4; abundance: .; j_gene: TRBJ1-5; d_gene: .; CDR3nt: TGTGCCAGCAGTTTATGGTCGACAGATAGCAATCAGCCCCAGCATTTT; CDR3aa: CASSLWSTDSNQPQHF
v_gene: TRBV13; abundance: .; j_gene: TRBJ1-2; d_gene: TRBD1; CDR3nt: TGTGCCAGCAGCTTAGCTGGCAGGGGGAATGGCTACACCTTC; CDR3aa: CASSLAGRGNGYTF
v_gene: TRBV20-1; abundance: few; j_gene: TRBJ2-5; d_gene: .; CDR3nt: TGCAGTGCCGACAGACGTTTCCAAGAGACCCAGTACTTC; CDR3aa: CSADRRFQETQYF
v_gene: TRBV7-9; abundance: few; j_gene: TRBJ2-7; d_gene: TRBD2; CDR3nt: TGTGCCAGCAGCTTATTAAGAATCCCGGGACTACCCTACAATGAGCAGTACTTC; CDR3aa: CASSLLRIPGLPYNEQYF
v_gene: TRBV7-2; abundance: .; j_gene: TRBJ1-2; d_gene: TRBD1; CDR3nt: TGTGCCAGCAGCTTACCACAGACAGGGGGTGTTGGCTACACCTTC; CDR3aa: CASSLPQTGGVGYTF
v_gene: TRBV29-1; abundance: few; j_gene: TRBJ1-1; d_gene: TRBD1; CDR3nt: TGCAGCGTTGAGAGTGGGACAGGGGGCAGGGAAGCTTTCTTT; CDR3aa: CSVESGTGGREAFF
v_gene: TRBV28; abundance: .; j_gene: TRBJ2-7; d_gene: TRBD1; CDR3nt: TGTGCCAGCACCGAGACAGGGGGCTCCTACGAGCAGTACTTC; CDR3aa: CASTETGGSYEQYF
v_gene: TRBV10-3; abundance: .; j_gene: TRBJ1-4; d_gene: .; CDR3nt: TGTGCCATCAGTGCGGGTAAATCTAATGAAAAACTGTTTTTT; CDR3aa: CAISAGKSNEKLFF
v_gene: TRBV7-2; abundance: few; j_gene: TRBJ2-3; d_gene: TRBD2; CDR3nt: TGTGCCAGCAGCTTCGTTAGCGGGGGGGCAGATACGCAGTATTTT; CDR3aa: CASSFVSGGADTQYF
v_gene: TRBV4-1; abundance: few; j_gene: TRBJ2-7; d_gene: .; CDR3nt: TGCGCCAGCAGCCAAGGGGACTCGTCTTACTACGAGCAGTACTTC; CDR3aa: CASSQGDSSYYEQYF
v_gene: TRBV20-1; abundance: .; j_gene: TRBJ2-7; d_gene: TRBD2; CDR3nt: TGCAGTGCTACGACTAGCGGGGGCTACGAGCAGTACTTC; CDR3aa: CSATTSGGYEQYF
v_gene: TRBV5-1; abundance: few; j_gene: TRBJ2-1; d_gene: TRBD2; CDR3nt: TGCGCCAGCAGCTTGGCCTCGGGACTAGCGGGAGCCCCCACCTACAATGAGCAGTTCTTC; CDR3aa: CASSLASGLAGAPTYNEQFF
v_gene: TRBV20-1; abundance: .; j_gene: TRBJ2-1; d_gene: TRBD2; CDR3nt: TGCATTGCTAGAGGGCGCGGGAGGGTTAATGAGCAGTTCTTC; CDR3aa: CIARGRGRVNEQFF
v_gene: TRBV27; abundance: .; j_gene: TRBJ1-3; d_gene: .; CDR3nt: TGTGCCAGTAGTTTTCAACGCGGTAACACCATATATTTT; CDR3aa: CASSFQRGNTIYF
v_gene: TRBV14; abundance: .; j_gene: TRBJ1-1; d_gene: .; CDR3nt: TGTGCCAGCAGCCAAGATTACAGGACTGAAGCTTTCTTT; CDR3aa: CASSQDYRTEAFF
v_gene: TRBV11-2; abundance: .; j_gene: TRBJ2-1; d_gene: .; CDR3nt: TGTGCCAGCAGCTCGCTAAGGTCCTACAATGAGCAGTTCTTC; CDR3aa: CASSSLRSYNEQFF
v_gene: TRBV7-2; abundance: few; j_gene: TRBJ1-1; d_gene: .; CDR3nt: TGTGCCAGCAGCTTAGTGAAGGGTCGGAGCACTGAAGCTTTCTTT; CDR3aa: CASSLVKGRSTEAFF
v_gene: TRBV7-2; abundance: .; j_gene: TRBJ2-5; d_gene: TRBD2; CDR3nt: TGTGCCAGCAGCCAAAATCCCCTGGCGGGAGGGCTCGCCCGGACCCAGTACTTC; CDR3aa: CASSQNPLAGGLARTQYF
v_gene: TRBV29-1; abundance: .; j_gene: TRBJ1-1; d_gene: .; CDR3nt: TGCAGCGCGGACCTCGCGGGCGCGGGGAACACTGAAGCTTTCTTT; CDR3aa: CSADLAGAGNTEAFF
v_gene: TRBV20-1; abundance: .; j_gene: TRBJ2-2; d_gene: .; CDR3nt: TGCAGTGCTAGACCTGTTCAAGCCGGGGAGCTGTTTTTT; CDR3aa: CSARPVQAGELFF
v_gene: TRBV28; abundance: .; j_gene: TRBJ1-2; d_gene: .; CDR3nt: TGTGCCAGCACCTCGGGACGAGGCTACACCTTC; CDR3aa: CASTSGRGYTF
v_gene: TRBV12-5; abundance: .; j_gene: TRBJ1-5; d_gene: .; CDR3nt: TGTGCTAGTGGTCTCGACTCCCTTGGGGATCAGCCCCAGCATTTT; CDR3aa: CASGLDSLGDQPQHF
v_gene: TRBV6-1; abundance: .; j_gene: TRBJ1-1; d_gene: .; CDR3nt: TGTGCCAGCAGGGCAGGGGTGAACACTGAAGCTTTCTTT; CDR3aa: CASRAGVNTEAFF
v_gene: TRBV29-1; abundance: many; j_gene: TRBJ2-1; d_gene: .; CDR3nt: TGCAGCGTTGCGTGGGAGCCGTACAATGAGCAGTTCTTC; CDR3aa: CSVAWEPYNEQFF
v_gene: TRBV25-1; abundance: few; j_gene: TRBJ1-2; d_gene: .; CDR3nt: TGTGCCAGCAGTAACTCCTACGGCTATGGCTACACCTTC; CDR3aa: CASSNSYGYGYTF
v_gene: TRBV10-3; abundance: few; j_gene: TRBJ2-1; d_gene: TRBD2; CDR3nt: TGTGCCATCAGTGCGACTAGCGGGGCTTCCTACAATGAGCAGTTCTTC; CDR3aa: CAISATSGASYNEQFF
v_gene: TRBV18; abundance: few; j_gene: TRBJ1-1; d_gene: TRBD1; CDR3nt: TGTGCCAGCTCACCCGGGATGGGGACAGGGAACACTGAAGCTTTCTTT; CDR3aa: CASSPGMGTGNTEAFF
v_gene: TRBV6-5; abundance: .; j_gene: TRBJ1-5; d_gene: .; CDR3nt: TGTGCCAGCAGTCCCGCCGGGACGTATAGCAATCAGCCCCAGCATTTT; CDR3aa: CASSPAGTYSNQPQHF
v_gene: TRBV5-1; abundance: .; j_gene: TRBJ2-4; d_gene: TRBD2; CDR3nt: TGCGCCAGCAGCCCCCAACTAGCGTTAGCCAAAAACATTCAGTACTTC; CDR3aa: CASSPQLALAKNIQYF
v_gene: TRBV20-1; abundance: .; j_gene: TRBJ2-1; d_gene: .; CDR3nt: TGCAGTGCTCTAATAGCGAGACGACGCTACAATGAGCAGTTCTTC; CDR3aa: CSALIARRRYNEQFF
v_gene: TRBV3-1; abundance: .; j_gene: TRBJ2-2; d_gene: TRBD2; CDR3nt: TGTGCCAGCAGCCAAGATCTAGCGGGGACCCCGAGAGAGGAGCTGTTTTTT; CDR3aa: CASSQDLAGTPREELFF
v_gene: TRBV2; abundance: .; j_gene: TRBJ2-1; d_gene: .; CDR3nt: TGTGCCAGCAGTATGGGGACTGCGGCCACCAATGAGCAGTTCTTC; CDR3aa: CASSMGTAATNEQFF
v_gene: TRBV4-1; abundance: few; j_gene: TRBJ1-6; d_gene: .; CDR3nt: TGCGCCAGCAGTCTCCGGGACGATAATTCACCCCTCCACTTT; CDR3aa: CASSLRDDNSPLHF
v_gene: TRBV12-5; abundance: few; j_gene: TRBJ1-1; d_gene: .; CDR3nt: TGTGCTAGTGGTCGTGCGAACACTGAAGCTTTCTTT; CDR3aa: CASGRANTEAFF
v_gene: TRBV28; abundance: few; j_gene: TRBJ2-2; d_gene: .; CDR3nt: TGTGCCAGCAGTTTCGGGGATTTGAACACCGGGGAGCTGTTTTTT; CDR3aa: CASSFGDLNTGELFF
v_gene: TRBV19; abundance: .; j_gene: TRBJ2-6; d_gene: TRBD2; CDR3nt: TGTGCCAGCCTGGGGACTACTATCTCTGGGGCCAACGTCCTGACTTTC; CDR3aa: CASLGTTISGANVLTF
v_gene: TRBV2; abundance: .; j_gene: TRBJ2-3; d_gene: .; CDR3nt: TGTGCCAGCAGTGAACGGTGGGGAGATACGCAGTATTTT; CDR3aa: CASSERWGDTQYF
v_gene: TRBV20-1; abundance: .; j_gene: TRBJ2-5; d_gene: TRBD1; CDR3nt: TGCAGTGCTAGAGATCCCGGACAGGGGATATTCTTGAAGACCCAGTACTTC; CDR3aa: CSARDPGQGIFLKTQYF
v_gene: TRBV3-1; abundance: .; j_gene: TRBJ2-3; d_gene: .; CDR3nt: TGTGCCAGCAGCCAATGGGAGAGCACAGATACGCAGTATTTT; CDR3aa: CASSQWESTDTQYF
v_gene: TRBV14; abundance: .; j_gene: TRBJ2-4; d_gene: .; CDR3nt: TGTGCCAGCAGCCAAGCCGGCCCTGGAAACATTCAGTACTTC; CDR3aa: CASSQAGPGNIQYF
v_gene: TRBV20-1; abundance: few; j_gene: TRBJ2-5; d_gene: TRBD2; CDR3nt: TGCAGTGCTAGGGCGACTAGCGGGTCAGAGACCCAGTACTTC; CDR3aa: CSARATSGSETQYF
v_gene: TRBV5-6; abundance: few; j_gene: TRBJ2-5; d_gene: .; CDR3nt: TGTGCCAGCAGCTTAAAAAACCAAGAGACCCAGTACTTC; CDR3aa: CASSLKNQETQYF
v_gene: TRBV16; abundance: .; j_gene: TRBJ1-1; d_gene: .; CDR3nt: TGTGCCAGCAGCCAATTTTACAGGGCGTATATTAGCACTGAAGCTTTCTTT; CDR3aa: CASSQFYRAYISTEAFF
v_gene: TRBV5-8; abundance: few; j_gene: TRBJ2-4; d_gene: TRBD1; CDR3nt: TGTGCCAGCAGCCCGGACAGGGTGATAAACATTCAGTACTTC; CDR3aa: CASSPDRVINIQYF
v_gene: TRBV29-1; abundance: .; j_gene: TRBJ1-2; d_gene: .; CDR3nt: TGCAGCGTTGAAGACAGGGCTAGGGGTTCCTATGGCTACACCTTC; CDR3aa: CSVEDRARGSYGYTF
v_gene: TRBV11-2; abundance: few; j_gene: TRBJ2-7; d_gene: TRBD2; CDR3nt: TGTGCCAGCAGCCATGCGGCCCTAGCGGGGAGCTACGAGCAGTACTTC; CDR3aa: CASSHAALAGSYEQYF
v_gene: TRBV10-3; abundance: few; j_gene: TRBJ1-2; d_gene: .; CDR3nt: TGTGCCATCAAGGAGGGTGGCGGCGGAGCTAACTATGGCTACACCTTC; CDR3aa: CAIKEGGGGANYGYTF
v_gene: TRBV12-3/TRBV12-4; abundance: few; j_gene: TRBJ2-1; d_gene: .; CDR3nt: TGTGCCAGCAGTTTTGAGGGACATGAGCAGTTCTTC; CDR3aa: CASSFEGHEQFF
v_gene: TRBV7-2; abundance: few; j_gene: TRBJ1-5; d_gene: .; CDR3nt: TGTGCCAGCAGCTTAGCCTGGGGAGCTCAGCATTTT; CDR3aa: CASSLAWGAQHF
v_gene: TRBV29-1; abundance: many; j_gene: TRBJ2-5; d_gene: .; CDR3nt: TGCAGCGTTCCGGGGGGCGGTCAAGAGACCCAGTACTTC; CDR3aa: CSVPGGGQETQYF
v_gene: TRBV27; abundance: .; j_gene: TRBJ2-7; d_gene: TRBD1; CDR3nt: TGTGCCAGCAGTTATCGGGGGACAGGGATTGAATACGAGCAGTACTTC; CDR3aa: CASSYRGTGIEYEQYF
v_gene: TRBV6-6; abundance: .; j_gene: TRBJ1-1; d_gene: TRBD1; CDR3nt: TGTGCCAGCAGTCAACCGAGACAGGGGAACACTGAAGCTTTCTTT; CDR3aa: CASSQPRQGNTEAFF